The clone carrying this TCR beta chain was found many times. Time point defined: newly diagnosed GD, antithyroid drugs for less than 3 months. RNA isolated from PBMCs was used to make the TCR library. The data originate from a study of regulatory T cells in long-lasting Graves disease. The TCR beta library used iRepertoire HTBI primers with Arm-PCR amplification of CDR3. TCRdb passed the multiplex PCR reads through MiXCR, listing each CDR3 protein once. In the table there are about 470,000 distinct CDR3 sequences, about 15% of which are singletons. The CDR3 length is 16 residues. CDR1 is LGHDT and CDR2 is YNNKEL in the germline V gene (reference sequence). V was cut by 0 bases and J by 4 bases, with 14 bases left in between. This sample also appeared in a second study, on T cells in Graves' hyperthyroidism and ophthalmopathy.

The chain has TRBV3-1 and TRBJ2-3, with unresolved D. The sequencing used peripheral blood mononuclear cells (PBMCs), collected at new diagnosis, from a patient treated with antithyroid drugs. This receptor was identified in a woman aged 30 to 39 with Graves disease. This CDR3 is CASSQEALGFADTQYF. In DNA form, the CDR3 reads TGTGCCAGCAGCCAAGAAGCACTCGGGTTCGCAGATACGCAGTATTTT.